The source of this T cell receptor beta chain is a study of T cells after posttransplantation cyclophosphamide (dated by TCRdb to about 2016). As for the study more broadly: Using TRB sequencing, the study followed how the T cell repertoire rebuilt after myeloablative bone marrow transplantation with posttransplantation cyclophosphamide given as GVHD prophylaxis. Antigen receptor sequencing was done on samples from about 38 PTCy-treated patients and from approximately 16 related bone marrow donors of those patients. Public TRB sequences were checked against a database of over 3,500 sequences associated with responses to pathogens, tumor antigens, self-antigens and alloantigens. Up to 3 additional blood samples from 2 to 5.2 years after transplant were also TRB-sequenced in 3 patients, as was pretransplant blood from several patients. Because TRA and TRB clonality were tightly correlated in nine or ten samples, subsequent TCR analyses were focused on TRB only. Blood from all 30 or so PTCy patients who had 1-year posttransplant specimens underwent TRB sequencing. What the work shows at the level of the full study, not this receptor alone: The TRB repertoires of T cells infiltrating skin or the GI tract showed only limited overlap with the TRB repertoires found in blood. At 1-2 months, donor-recipient similarity was low but rose over the first year, and the later blood repertoires were often dominated by donor CD8+ memory clones. Across the roughly 48 patients, TRB clonality was highly associated with recipient CMV seropositivity and CMV reactivation, and diversity with PTCy was similar to that in the CNI/methotrexate controls.

The CDR3 runs 17 amino acids, cysteine and phenylalanine included. Just CDR3 DNA is preserved here, 51 bases in frame from base 1. The germline V gene yields MGHRA for CDR1 and YSYEKL for CDR2. Per the publication, the treatment or condition label means: high-dose cyclophosphamide on days +3 and +4 as single-agent GVHD prophylaxis. PTCy patients received busulfan and fludarabine conditioning, a related or unrelated marrow graft, and cyclophosphamide on days +3 and +4. The PTCy-treated patients were drawn from a prospective, multi-institutional clinical trial. Mononuclear cells from peripheral blood and bone marrow were separated by Ficoll-Hypaque density centrifugation and then cryopreserved. Genomic DNA was the input for TRB sequencing, which was run either with the immunoSEQ assay at survey resolution or with the hsTCRB kit. For the original study's pipeline: The immunoSEQ software was used for initial read processing, and the LymphoSeq R package was used for repertoire analyses. For each TRB dataset, clonality was calculated as 1 minus normalized Shannon entropy, and the Gini coefficient was computed as well. Phenotypes of unsorted samples were inferred by mapping TRB sequences from sorted subsets of the recipient or donor onto the same recipient's unsorted samples. This is the immuneACCESS table as TCRdb keeps it, with only in-frame sequences that have V and J called. A part of the clones is gone; compared with another copy, unresolved V genes explain less than half, and the rest is unexplained. The V and J calls and the clone size are those of that table, but D and trimming were determined from the DNA. The table gives 9,500 to 12,000 clones for this sample, with none occurring only once. 26% of the sample belongs to the ten largest clones.

As concerns this clone: Its cognate antigen has yet to be identified. Base quality data are lacking; no much larger clone is found one base away.

This receptor was taken from a female patient in her 40s who received an allogeneic stem cell transplant from a related donor, was CMV-positive, and had no GVHD. Some T cells may derive from the graft donor when a transplant has been performed. Sequenced here: PBMCs, sampled after allogeneic stem cell transplant with posttransplant cyclophosphamide. The chain is assembled from TRBV4-1 and TRBJ2-5; 8 bases in the middle match TRBD1. The DNA end is more similar to TRBJ2-7, so the J call may be wrong. CDR3 reads: CASSQPDRATHLDEQYF. The sequenced DNA is TGCGCCAGCAGCCAACCGGACAGGGCCACCCACCTAGACGAGCAGTACTTC.